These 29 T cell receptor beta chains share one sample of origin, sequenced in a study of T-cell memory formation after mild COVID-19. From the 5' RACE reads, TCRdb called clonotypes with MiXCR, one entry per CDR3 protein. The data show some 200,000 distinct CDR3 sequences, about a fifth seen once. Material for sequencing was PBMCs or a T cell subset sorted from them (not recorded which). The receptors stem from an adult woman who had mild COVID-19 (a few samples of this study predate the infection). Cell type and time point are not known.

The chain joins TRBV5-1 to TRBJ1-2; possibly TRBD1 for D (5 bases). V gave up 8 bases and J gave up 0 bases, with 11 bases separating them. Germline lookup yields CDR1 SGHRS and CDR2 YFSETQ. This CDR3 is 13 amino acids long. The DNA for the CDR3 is TGCGCCAGTGGAACAGGATCTAACTATGGCTACACCTTC. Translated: CASGTGSNYGYTF.

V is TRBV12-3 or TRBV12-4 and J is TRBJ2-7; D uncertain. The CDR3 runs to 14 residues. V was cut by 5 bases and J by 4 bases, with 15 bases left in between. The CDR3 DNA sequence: TGTGCCAGCAGTCCCCACCCCGGAGTTTACGAGCAGTACTTC. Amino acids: CASSPHPGVYEQYF.

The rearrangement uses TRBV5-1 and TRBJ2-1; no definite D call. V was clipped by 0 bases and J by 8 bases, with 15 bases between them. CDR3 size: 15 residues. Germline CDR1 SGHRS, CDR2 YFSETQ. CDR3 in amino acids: CASSLGHLLDDEQFF. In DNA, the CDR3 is TGCGCCAGCAGCTTGGGACATTTATTAGATGATGAGCAGTTCTTC.

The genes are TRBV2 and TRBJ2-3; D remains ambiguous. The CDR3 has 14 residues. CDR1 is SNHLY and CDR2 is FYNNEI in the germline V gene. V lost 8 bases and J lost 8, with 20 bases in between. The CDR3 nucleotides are TGTGCCAGCCCCCCTAGGACCCCCATGGGTACGCAGTATTTT. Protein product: CASPPRTPMGTQYF.

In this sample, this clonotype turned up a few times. The CDR3 sequence is CASSFGLAAYNEQFF. CDR3 coding DNA: TGTGCCAGCAGCTTCGGACTAGCGGCGTACAATGAGCAGTTCTTC. J is TRBJ2-1 and V is TRBV7-6, with 10 positions matching TRBD2. This CDR3 has 15 amino acids. Germline trimming cut 3 bases from V and 4 bases from J; bases unmatched to any gene: 3. The V gene's germline CDR1 is SGHVS and CDR2 FNYEAQ.

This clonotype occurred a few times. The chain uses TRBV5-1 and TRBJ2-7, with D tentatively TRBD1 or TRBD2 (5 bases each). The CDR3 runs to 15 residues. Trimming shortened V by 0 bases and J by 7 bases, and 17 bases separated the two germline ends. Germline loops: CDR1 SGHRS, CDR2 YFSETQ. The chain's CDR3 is CASSLAMGTGGEQYF. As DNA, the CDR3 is TGCGCCAGCAGCTTGGCCATGGGGACCGGTGGAGAGCAGTACTTC.

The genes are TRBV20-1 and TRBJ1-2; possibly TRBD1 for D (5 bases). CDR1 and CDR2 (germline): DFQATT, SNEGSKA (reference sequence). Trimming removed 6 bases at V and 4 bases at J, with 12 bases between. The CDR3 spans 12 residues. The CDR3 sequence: CSARQGIYGYTF. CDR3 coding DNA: TGCAGTGCGCGCCAGGGAATCTATGGCTACACCTTC.

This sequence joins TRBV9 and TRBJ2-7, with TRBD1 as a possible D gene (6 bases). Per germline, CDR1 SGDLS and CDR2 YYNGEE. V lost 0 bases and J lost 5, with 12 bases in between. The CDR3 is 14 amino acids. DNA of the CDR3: TGTGCCAGCAGCGTAGAAGACAGGCCCCACGAGCAGTACTTC. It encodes CASSVEDRPHEQYF.

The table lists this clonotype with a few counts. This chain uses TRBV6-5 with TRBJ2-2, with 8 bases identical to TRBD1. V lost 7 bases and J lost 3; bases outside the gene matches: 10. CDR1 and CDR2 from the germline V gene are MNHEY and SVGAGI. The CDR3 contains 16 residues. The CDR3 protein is CASTTPGTGYTGELFF. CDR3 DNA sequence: TGTGCCAGCACCACCCCCGGGACAGGTTACACCGGGGAGCTGTTTTTT.

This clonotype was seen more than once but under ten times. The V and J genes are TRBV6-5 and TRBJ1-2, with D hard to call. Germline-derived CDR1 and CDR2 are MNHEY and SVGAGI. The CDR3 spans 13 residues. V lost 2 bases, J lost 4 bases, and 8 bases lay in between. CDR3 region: CASSYGSLYGYTF. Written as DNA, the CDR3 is TGTGCCAGCAGTTACGGATCGCTCTATGGCTACACCTTC.

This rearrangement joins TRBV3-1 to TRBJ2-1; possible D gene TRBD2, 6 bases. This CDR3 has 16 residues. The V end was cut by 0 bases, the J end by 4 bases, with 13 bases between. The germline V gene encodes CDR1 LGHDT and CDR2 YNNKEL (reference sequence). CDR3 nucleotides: TGTGCCAGCAGCCAAGATTTCGGAGGGCTATACAATGAGCAGTTCTTC. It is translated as CASSQDFGGLYNEQFF.

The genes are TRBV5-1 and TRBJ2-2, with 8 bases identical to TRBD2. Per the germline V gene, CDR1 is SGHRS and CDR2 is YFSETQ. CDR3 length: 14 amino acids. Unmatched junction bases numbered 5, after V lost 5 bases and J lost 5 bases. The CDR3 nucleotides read TGCGCCAGCAGGCCGGCGGGAGGAACCGGGGAGCTGTTTTTT. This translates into CASRPAGGTGELFF.

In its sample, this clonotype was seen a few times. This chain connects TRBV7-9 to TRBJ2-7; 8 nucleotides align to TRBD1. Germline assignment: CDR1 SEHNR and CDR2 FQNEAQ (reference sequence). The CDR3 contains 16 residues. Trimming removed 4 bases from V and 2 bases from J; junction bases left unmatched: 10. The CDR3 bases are TGTGCCAGCAGCTCTGGAGACAGGGGACAAACCTACGAGCAGTACTTC. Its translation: CASSSGDRGQTYEQYF.

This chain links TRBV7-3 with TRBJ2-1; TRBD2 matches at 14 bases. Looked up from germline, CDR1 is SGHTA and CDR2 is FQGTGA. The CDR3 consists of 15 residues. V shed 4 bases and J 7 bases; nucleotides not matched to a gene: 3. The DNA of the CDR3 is TGTGCCAGCAGCTACGGGACTAGCGGGAGTAATGAGCAGTTCTTC. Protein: CASSYGTSGSNEQFF.

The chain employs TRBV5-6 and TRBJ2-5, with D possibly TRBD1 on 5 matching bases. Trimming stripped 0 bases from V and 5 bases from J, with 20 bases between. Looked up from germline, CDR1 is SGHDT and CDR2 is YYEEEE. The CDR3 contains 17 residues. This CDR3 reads CASSLDFMTVVEETQYF. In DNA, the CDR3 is TGTGCCAGCAGCTTGGACTTTATGACAGTGGTGGAGGAGACCCAGTACTTC. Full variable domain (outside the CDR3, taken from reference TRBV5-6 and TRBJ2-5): DAGVTQSPTHLIKTRGQQVTLRCSPKSGHDTVSWYQQALGQGPQFIFQYYEEEERQRGNFPDRFSGHQFPNYSSELNVNALLLGDSALYLCASSLDFMTVVEETQYFGPGTRLLVL.

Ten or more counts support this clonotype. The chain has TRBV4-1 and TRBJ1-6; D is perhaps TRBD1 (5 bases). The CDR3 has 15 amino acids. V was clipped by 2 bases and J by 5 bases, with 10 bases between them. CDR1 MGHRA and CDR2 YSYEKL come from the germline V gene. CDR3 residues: CASSQYGTDNSPLHF. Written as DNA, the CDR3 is TGCGCCAGCAGCCAATACGGGACGGATAATTCACCCCTCCACTTT.

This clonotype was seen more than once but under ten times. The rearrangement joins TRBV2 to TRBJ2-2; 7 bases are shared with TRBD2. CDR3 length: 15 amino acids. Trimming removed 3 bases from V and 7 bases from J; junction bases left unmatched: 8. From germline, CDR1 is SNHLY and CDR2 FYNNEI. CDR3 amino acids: CASSDPRLAGGELFF. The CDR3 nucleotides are TGTGCCAGCAGTGACCCAAGACTAGCTGGCGGGGAGCTGTTTTTT.

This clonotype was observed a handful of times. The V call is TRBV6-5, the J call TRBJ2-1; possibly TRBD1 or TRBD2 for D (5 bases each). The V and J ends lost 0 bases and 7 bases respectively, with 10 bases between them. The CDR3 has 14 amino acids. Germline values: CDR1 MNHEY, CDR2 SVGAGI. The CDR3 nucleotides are TGTGCCAGCAGTTACTCAGGCAGGGAGAATGAGCAGTTCTTC. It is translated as CASSYSGRENEQFF.

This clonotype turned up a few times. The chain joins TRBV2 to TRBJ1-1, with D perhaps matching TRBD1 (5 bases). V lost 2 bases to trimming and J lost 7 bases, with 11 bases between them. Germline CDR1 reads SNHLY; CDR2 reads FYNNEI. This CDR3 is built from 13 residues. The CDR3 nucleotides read TGTGCCAGCAGTGAAAGTTCAGGGAATGAAGCTTTCTTT. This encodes CASSESSGNEAFF.

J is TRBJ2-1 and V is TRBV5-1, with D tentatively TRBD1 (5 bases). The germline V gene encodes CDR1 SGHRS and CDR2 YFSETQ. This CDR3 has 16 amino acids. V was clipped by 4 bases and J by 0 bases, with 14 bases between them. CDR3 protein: CASSHDQGFSYNEQFF. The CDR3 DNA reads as TGCGCCAGCAGCCACGATCAGGGCTTCTCCTACAATGAGCAGTTCTTC.

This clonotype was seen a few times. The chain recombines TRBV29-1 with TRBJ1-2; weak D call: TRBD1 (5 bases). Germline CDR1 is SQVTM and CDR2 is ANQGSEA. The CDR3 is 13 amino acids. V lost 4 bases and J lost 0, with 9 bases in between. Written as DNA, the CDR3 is TGCAGCGTTGTAGGGGAAACTAACTATGGCTACACCTTC. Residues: CSVVGETNYGYTF. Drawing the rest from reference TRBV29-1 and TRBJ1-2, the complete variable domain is SAVISQKPSRDICQRGTSLTIQCQVDSQVTMMFWYRQQPGQSLTLIATANQGSEATYESGFVIDKFPISRPNLTFSTLTVSNMSPEDSSIYLCSVVGETNYGYTFGSGTRLTVV.

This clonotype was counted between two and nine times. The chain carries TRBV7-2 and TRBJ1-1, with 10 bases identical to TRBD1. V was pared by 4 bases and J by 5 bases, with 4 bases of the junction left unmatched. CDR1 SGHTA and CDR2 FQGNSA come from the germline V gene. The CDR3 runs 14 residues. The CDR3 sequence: CASSWDRGGTEAFF. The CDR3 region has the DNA TGTGCCAGCAGCTGGGACAGGGGCGGGACTGAAGCTTTCTTT. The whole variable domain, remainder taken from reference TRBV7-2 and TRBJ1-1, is GAGVSQSPSNKVTEKGKDVELRCDPISGHTALYWYRQSLGQGLEFLIYFQGNSAPDKSGLPSDRFSAERTGGSVSTLTIQRTQQEDSAVYLCASSWDRGGTEAFFGQGTRLTVV.

The CDR3 here is CASSSTDPDPLFDTQYF. DNA of the CDR3: TGCGCCAGCAGCTCAACCGATCCCGACCCTCTATTCGATACGCAGTATTTT. J is TRBJ2-3 and V is TRBV5-1; D remains unclear. Germline V gene sequence: CDR1 SGHRS, CDR2 YFSETQ. V shed 3 bases and J shed 6 bases, with 23 bases lying between them. The CDR3 consists of 17 residues.

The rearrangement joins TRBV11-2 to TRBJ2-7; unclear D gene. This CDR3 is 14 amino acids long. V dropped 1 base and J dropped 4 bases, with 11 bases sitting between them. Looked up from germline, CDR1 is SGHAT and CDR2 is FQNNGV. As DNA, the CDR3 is TGTGCCAGCAGCTTAGGTGGGATTCGGTACGAGCAGTACTTC. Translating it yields CASSLGGIRYEQYF.

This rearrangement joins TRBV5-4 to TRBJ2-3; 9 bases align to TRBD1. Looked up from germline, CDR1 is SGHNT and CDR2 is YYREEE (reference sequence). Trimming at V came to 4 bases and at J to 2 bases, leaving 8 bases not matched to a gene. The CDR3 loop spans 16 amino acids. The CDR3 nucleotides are TGTGCCAGCAGCGGACGCGACAGGGGGAACACAGATACGCAGTATTTT. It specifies CASSGRDRGNTDTQYF.

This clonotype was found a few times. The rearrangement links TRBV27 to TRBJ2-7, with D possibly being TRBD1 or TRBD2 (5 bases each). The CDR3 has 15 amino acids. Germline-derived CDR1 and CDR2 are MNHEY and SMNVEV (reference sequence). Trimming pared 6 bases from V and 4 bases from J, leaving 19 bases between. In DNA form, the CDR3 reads TGTGCCAGCAGCCAGGGACCTCACGCGAATTACGAGCAGTACTTC. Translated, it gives CASSQGPHANYEQYF.

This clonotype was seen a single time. CDR3 sequence (DNA): TGTGCCAGCAGCAGCCCCAGCGGGAGAACCTACAATGAGCAGTTCTTC. Protein sequence: CASSSPSGRTYNEQFF. The rearrangement uses TRBV7-9 and TRBJ2-1, with 8 bases identical to TRBD2. CDR1 is SEHNR and CDR2 is FQNEAQ in the germline V gene (reference sequence). The CDR3 loop spans 16 amino acids. Trimming removed 5 bases from V and 2 bases from J; junction bases left unmatched: 8.

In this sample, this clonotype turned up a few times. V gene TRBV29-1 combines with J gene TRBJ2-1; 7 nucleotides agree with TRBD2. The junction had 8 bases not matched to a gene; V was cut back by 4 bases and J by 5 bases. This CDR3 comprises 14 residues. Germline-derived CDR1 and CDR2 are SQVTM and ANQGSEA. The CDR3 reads CSVVRAGVNNEQFF. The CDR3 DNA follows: TGCAGCGTTGTGCGGGCGGGGGTGAACAATGAGCAGTTCTTC.

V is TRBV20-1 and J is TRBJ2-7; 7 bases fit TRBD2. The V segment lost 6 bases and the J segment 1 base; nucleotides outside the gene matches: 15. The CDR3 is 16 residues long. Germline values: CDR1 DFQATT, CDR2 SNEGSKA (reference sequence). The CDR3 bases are TGCAGTGCCGCCCGAGGATGGGGAGGGCTTTCCTACGAGCAGTACTTC. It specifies CSAARGWGGLSYEQYF.